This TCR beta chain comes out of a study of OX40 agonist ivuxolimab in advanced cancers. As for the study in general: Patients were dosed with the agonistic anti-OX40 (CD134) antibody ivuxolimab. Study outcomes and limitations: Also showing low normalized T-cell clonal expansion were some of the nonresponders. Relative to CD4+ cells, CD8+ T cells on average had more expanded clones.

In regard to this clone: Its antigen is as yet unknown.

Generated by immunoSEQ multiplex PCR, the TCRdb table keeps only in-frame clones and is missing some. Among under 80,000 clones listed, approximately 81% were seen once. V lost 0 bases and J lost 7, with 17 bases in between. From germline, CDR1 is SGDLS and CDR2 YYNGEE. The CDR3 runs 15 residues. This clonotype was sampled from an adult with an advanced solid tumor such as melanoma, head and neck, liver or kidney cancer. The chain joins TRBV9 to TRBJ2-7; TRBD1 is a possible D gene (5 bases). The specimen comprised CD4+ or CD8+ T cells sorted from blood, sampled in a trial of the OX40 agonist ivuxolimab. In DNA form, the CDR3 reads TGTGCCAGCAGCGTAGAGGGGCATCTGGCTAGGGAGCAGTACTTC. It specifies CASSVEGHLAREQYF.